This TCR beta chain came from a study of CD4 T cells in relation to SARS-CoV-2 and coronaviruses. Turning to the study itself: The HLA restriction of the shared crossreactive spike epitopes was mapped. Study-level results: Each donor contributed either pre-pandemic or post-infection samples, not both.

Deep TCR-beta sequencing used DNA from uncultured naive and memory CD4+ T cells. Generated by immunoSEQ multiplex PCR, the TCRdb table keeps only in-frame clones and is missing some. The table has about 54,000 clones, about 90% seen once; the top ten hold about 0.4%. V was clipped by 2 bases and J by 1 base; unmatched bases: 3. The CDR3 is made up of 14 amino acids. CDR1 and CDR2 from the germline V gene are SGHNT and YYREEE (reference sequence). This clone has just a few counts. Its antigen is currently unknown. V and J are TRBV5-4 and TRBJ2-7; 7 nucleotides agree with TRBD2. This clonotype originated in an adult with COVID-19. The sequencing sample was made of naive CD4+ T cells from PBMCs. Sample subset: naive CD4+ T cells isolated by negative enrichment. In DNA, the CDR3 is TGTGCCAGCAGCTTAGCGGGAAATTCCTACGAGCAGTACTTC. Encoded protein: CASSLAGNSYEQYF.